The T cell receptor beta chain described here comes from a study of T cell responses to AZD1222 COVID-19 vaccine. Findings and limits, study-wide: Donors in the cohort were predominantly white British and more often female, and clonal diversity was possibly underestimated.

CDR1 and CDR2 (germline): MDHEN, SYDVKM. V was cut by 3 bases and J by 2 bases, with 8 bases left in between. The length of the CDR3 is 13 residues. Turning to this clone: Its specificity is unknown.

The table came from immunoSEQ multiplex PCR; TCRdb's copy has only in-frame clones and leaves some out. This repertoire shows more than 80,000 clones, around 93% found once; its top ten account for about 30%. The chain links TRBV28 to TRBJ2-7; D call uncertain. The TCR originated in an adult who received the AZD1222 COVID-19 vaccine. This sample comprised peripheral blood, obtained 28 days after the second AZD1222 dose. The CDR3 bases are TGTGCCAGCAGTTTGGGCACTACCTACGAGCAGTACTTC. It encodes CASSLGTTYEQYF. The full variable domain, its missing parts supplied by reference TRBV28 and TRBJ2-7, is DVKVTQSSRYLVKRTGEKVFLECVQDMDHENMFWYRQDPGLGLRLIYFSYDVKMKEKGDIPEGYSVSREKKERFSLILESASTNQTSMYLCASSLGTTYEQYFGPGTRLTVT.